This is a list of T cell receptor beta chains from one sample in a study of neurological immune-mediated disorders. In TCRdb, the 5' RACE reads were re-called with MiXCR into one record per CDR3 protein. The table has under 75,000 distinct CDR3 sequences, roughly 5% seen once. Specimen: PBMCs. Every receptor here comes from a human donor with multiple sclerosis. The donor label of this sample is uncertain. The CDR3 runs from the conserved cysteine through the conserved F or W. A D gene is named only where the DNA matches it firmly. Some rows have no size entry. The others give once, few or many, or a class for an expanded clone.

TGTGCCATCAGTGAGTCAGCGGGGGGAGAGACCCAGTACTTC,CAISESAGGETQYF,TRBJ2-5,TRBV10-3,TRBD2,many
TGCGCCAGCAGCTTGGCGAGTTACTCTGGGGCCAACGTCCTGACTTTC,CASSLASYSGANVLTF,TRBJ2-6,TRBV5-1,.,many
TGCAGTGCTCCCGGGACAGGGGTATCCTATATGGTCAATGAGCAGTTCTTC,CSAPGTGVSYMVNEQFF,TRBJ2-1,TRBV20-1,TRBD1,many
TGTGCCAGCAGCGTAACAGGGAGGGACAATCAGCCCCAGCATTTT,CASSVTGRDNQPQHF,TRBJ1-5,TRBV5-6,.,many
TGTGCCAGCAGCTTGTTCTTGGGGGACTTCTCTGGAAACACCATATATTTT,CASSLFLGDFSGNTIYF,TRBJ1-3,TRBV5-8,.,few
TGTGCCAGCAGCGTAGGTGGGGGGGCCACTGAAGCTTTCTTT,CASSVGGGATEAFF,TRBJ1-1,TRBV9,.,many
TGTGCCAGCAGCCCCCAAGGGACGGACACCTTCTATGGCTACACCTTC,CASSPQGTDTFYGYTF,TRBJ1-2,TRBV9,.,many
TGTGCCAGCAGCCATGGGACGCCTTGGACCGGAAACACCATATATTTT,CASSHGTPWTGNTIYF,TRBJ1-3,TRBV3-1,.,many
TGCGCCAGCAGCTTGGGGGCAGGGGCCAATGAGCAGTTCTTC,CASSLGAGANEQFF,TRBJ2-1,TRBV5-1,.,many
TGCGCCAGCAGCTCCGGGACCCAAGAGGAAAAACTGTTTTTT,CASSSGTQEEKLFF,TRBJ1-4,TRBV5-1,.,many
TGCGCCAGCAGCGGGCTAGCGGTAGATACGCAGTATTTT,CASSGLAVDTQYF,TRBJ2-3,TRBV5-1,TRBD2,many
TGTGCCAGCAGAAACGAGGGGGTGCAGCCCCAGCATTTT,CASRNEGVQPQHF,TRBJ1-5,TRBV2,.,many
TGTGCCACCAGTGACAGGGGGGGCAGACAGGGGATAAACACTGAAGCTTTCTTT,CATSDRGGRQGINTEAFF,TRBJ1-1,TRBV24-1,TRBD1,many
TGTGCCAGCAGCGGGTCAGGGAACACTGAAGCTTTCTTT,CASSGSGNTEAFF,TRBJ1-1,TRBV9,.,many
TGTGCCAGCAGCTTAGGGGCCCTAGCAGAGACCCAGTACTTC,CASSLGALAETQYF,TRBJ2-5,TRBV7-9,.,many
TGCGCCAGCAGCTTGACCCAGGGGATCGCTGAAGCTTTCTTT,CASSLTQGIAEAFF,TRBJ1-1,TRBV5-1,.,many
TGTGCCAGCAGCTCCCTACGGACAGGGCAAAATGGCTACACCTTC,CASSSLRTGQNGYTF,TRBJ1-2,TRBV14,TRBD1,many
TGTGCCACCAGCTGGGACGGTAGGAACACTGAAGCTTTCTTT,CATSWDGRNTEAFF,TRBJ1-1,TRBV15,.,many
TGTGCCAGCAAACCGTGGGACAGGGGGGCCTACAATGAGCAGTTCTTC,CASKPWDRGAYNEQFF,TRBJ2-1,TRBV6-5,TRBD1,many
TGCAGTGCCTCCGGGACAGGTGATTATAGCAATCAGCCCCAGCATTTT,CSASGTGDYSNQPQHF,TRBJ1-5,TRBV20-1,TRBD1,many
TGTGCCAGCAGTTTCACCGCCAATCAGCCCCAGCATTTT,CASSFTANQPQHF,TRBJ1-5,TRBV27,.,many
TGTGCCAGCAGCTTGTTTGCAACTAATGAAAAACTGTTTTTT,CASSLFATNEKLFF,TRBJ1-4,TRBV5-5,.,many
TGTGCCAGCAGCGACAGAGTCGGGGGCAGGGAGACCCAGTACTTC,CASSDRVGGRETQYF,TRBJ2-5,TRBV7-3,.,many
TGCGCCAGCAGGGACTCTACATACAATGAGCAGTTCTTC,CASRDSTYNEQFF,TRBJ2-1,TRBV5-1,.,many
TGCAGTGCTAGGAAACAGGGAATATTAAACTATGGCTACACCTTC,CSARKQGILNYGYTF,TRBJ1-2,TRBV20-1,.,many
TGCGCCAGCAGTGTGGGCTCTAGCGGGGGGGCCATCTACGAGCAGTACTTC,CASSVGSSGGAIYEQYF,TRBJ2-7,TRBV5-1,TRBD2,many
TGTGCCAGCAGTGATGGACGGGGCTACGAGCAGTACTTC,CASSDGRGYEQYF,TRBJ2-7,TRBV6-2/TRBV6-3,.,few
TGTGCCAGCAGCCGATACCGAGTTGGAGATACGCAGTATTTT,CASSRYRVGDTQYF,TRBJ2-3,TRBV3-1,.,many
TGTGCCAGCAGTGATGGCGGGACAGGCAGCACAGATACGCAGTATTTT,CASSDGGTGSTDTQYF,TRBJ2-3,TRBV2,TRBD1,many
TGCAGTGCTCGGGACAACCACCGCACAGATACGCAGTATTTT,CSARDNHRTDTQYF,TRBJ2-3,TRBV20-1,.,many
TGTGCCACCAGCAGAGAAGAGCGGCAAGAGACCCAGTACTTC,CATSREERQETQYF,TRBJ2-5,TRBV15,.,many
TGTGCCAGCTTCCCGGGACTAGCGGGGCCCACAGATACGCAGTATTTT,CASFPGLAGPTDTQYF,TRBJ2-3,TRBV7-9,TRBD2,many
TGTGCCAGCAGCCCCAGGACTAGTAGGTCCCAAGAGACCCAGTACTTC,CASSPRTSRSQETQYF,TRBJ2-5,TRBV7-6,TRBD2,.
TGTGCCAGCAGCCAAGATCAGGCCTCCCCCGGGGAGCTGTTTTTT,CASSQDQASPGELFF,TRBJ2-2,TRBV3-1,.,many
TGCAGCGTTGACAGTCAGGGAGAGACCCAGTACTTC,CSVDSQGETQYF,TRBJ2-5,TRBV29-1,.,many
TGCGCCAGCAGCTCCACGGGACCTCATGATTCACCCCTCCACTTT,CASSSTGPHDSPLHF,TRBJ1-6,TRBV5-1,.,many
TGTGCCAGCAGTAAGGGGGCGACAGATACGCAGTATTTT,CASSKGATDTQYF,TRBJ2-3,TRBV12-3/TRBV12-4,TRBD1,many
TGTGCCAGCAGTTACCGCCAAGGGGGTGACACAGATACGCAGTATTTT,CASSYRQGGDTDTQYF,TRBJ2-3,TRBV6-5,.,many
TGCGCCAGCAGCTTTTGGGGGGGCCCTCAAGAGACCCAGTACTTC,CASSFWGGPQETQYF,TRBJ2-5,TRBV5-1,.,many
TGCGCCAGCATCGAGACAGGGGTCAGGGAGACCCAGTACTTC,CASIETGVRETQYF,TRBJ2-5,TRBV5-1,TRBD1,many
TGCAGTGCTAGCCTCAGGACAGGGAAAGATACGCAGTATTTT,CSASLRTGKDTQYF,TRBJ2-3,TRBV20-1,TRBD1,many
TGCGCCAGCAGCTTGGCAGGGGGAAGTGCTGAAGCTTTCTTT,CASSLAGGSAEAFF,TRBJ1-1,TRBV5-1,TRBD1,many
TGTGCCAGCAGCCCTGGATTCCAAGAGACCCAGTACTTC,CASSPGFQETQYF,TRBJ2-5,TRBV7-7,.,many
TGTGCCAGTTCTAAACAGGGGTGGGGGACTGAAGCTTTCTTT,CASSKQGWGTEAFF,TRBJ1-1,TRBV12-3/TRBV12-4,TRBD1,many
TGTGCCAGCAGCCCGAGAGGGGACACTGAAGCTTTCTTT,CASSPRGDTEAFF,TRBJ1-1,TRBV7-9,.,many
TGCAGTGCTAGAGGTGGATTCACCTACGAGCAGTACTTC,CSARGGFTYEQYF,TRBJ2-7,TRBV20-1,.,medium-sized
TGCGCCAGCAGCTTAGAAGGGTTGAACACCGGGGAGCTGTTTTTT,CASSLEGLNTGELFF,TRBJ2-2,TRBV5-1,.,many
TGTGCCAGCAGCTTAATGGTGGGGGGAGGGACCCAGTACTTC,CASSLMVGGGTQYF,TRBJ2-5,TRBV7-8,.,many
TGCAGTGCTAGAGAGGACACCGGGGAGCTGTTTTTT,CSAREDTGELFF,TRBJ2-2,TRBV20-1,.,many
TGTGCCAGCAGCCAAAGGGGCAATCAGCCCCAGCATTTT,CASSQRGNQPQHF,TRBJ1-5,TRBV3-1,.,many